The sequence of this TCR beta chain was determined in a study of spatial heterogeneity in lung cancer. Study results and caveats: Relative to follow-up, resection was when ubiquitous expanded tumor TCRs appeared more in blood.

Time point defined: sample taken at primary tumor resection. Researchers sequenced whole RNA taken from tumor, nontumor lung or frozen PBMC without sorting. A word on this clonotype: Its cognate antigen is unknown.

TCRdb re-analysed the 5' RACE reads in MiXCR, keeping a single row per CDR3 protein. Of tens of thousands of distinct CDR3 sequences listed, approximately 20% are singletons. The sample consisted of PBMCs, taken at surgery. The TCR sequence derives from a male donor with early-stage non-small cell lung cancer.

CDR3 nucleotide sequence: TGCAGTGCTAGAGATGAGGGACAGTATAATCAGCCCCAGCATTTT. Amino acids: CSARDEGQYNQPQHF. The chain couples TRBV20-1 to TRBJ1-5; 7 bases map to TRBD1. The CDR3 contains 15 residues. J lost 4 bases, V lost 0 bases, and 6 bases had no gene match. Germline assignment: CDR1 DFQATT and CDR2 SNEGSKA (reference sequence).